This T cell receptor (beta chain) was captured in a study of T cell repertoires in cytomegalovirus infection. As for the study in general: Public signatures in TCR beta pointed to CMV infection and matching HLA type.

Each CDR3 protein gets one entry after TCRdb re-called the reads with MiXCR. The data hold approximately 400,000 distinct CDR3 sequences, with approximately 30% observed a single time. The study, taken as a whole, reports: The response measured ex vivo was dominated by TCR beta clonotypes (HLA-C-restricted and CMV-specific). Summed frequency of public TCR beta families distinguished CMV carriers with the relevant HLA.

V was shortened by 4 bases and J by 5 bases, with 11 bases between the two germline ends. This CDR3 spans 13 amino acids. CDR1 is SEHNR, CDR2 FQNEAQ, per germline (reference sequence). This clonotype was picked up a small number of times. Its antigen is currently unknown. J is TRBJ2-5 and V is TRBV7-9; D might be TRBD1 (6 bases). Sequencing was carried out using PBMCs. The receptor was derived from a human donor in good health (CMV status not recorded). Some clones in this sample may be carry-over from other donors' samples. The CDR3 protein is CASSSPGVETQYF. Here the CDR3 DNA reads TGTGCCAGCAGCTCCCCAGGGGTCGAGACCCAGTACTTC.